Listed below are T cell receptor beta chains from one sample, sequenced in a study of cytomegalovirus exposure and HLA in healthy donors. Some clones are missing from TCRdb's copy, which holds only in-frame ones; the method was immunoSEQ multiplex PCR. Among around 49,000 clones listed, 85% to 95% were seen once. The sequenced sample was PBMCs. These TCRs come from a woman under 30 in good health and CMV-seropositive. The CDR3 runs from the conserved cysteine through the conserved F or W. D genes are given only for firm matches. The size of a clone is reported for some rows only, either as once, few or many, or as a class for expanded clones.

abundance | d_gene | v_gene | CDR3aa
NA | NA | TRBV10-2 | CASTRTAGNNEQFF
NA | NA | TRBV7-8 | CASSLVTGHTNEKLFF
NA | TRBD1 | TRBV19 | CASSMQGATDTQYF
NA | TRBD2 | TRBV28 | CASSPPGGRATGELFF
NA | NA | TRBV28 | CASSLYRASEKLFF
NA | TRBD1 | TRBV7-6 | CASSPSTGKGEEQYF
NA | NA | TRBV28 | CASSLSQLNTEAFF
NA | TRBD2 | TRBV7-2 | CASSSLGLAGEVRTGELFF
few | TRBD2 | TRBV9 | CASSHEAGGNNEQFF
once | NA | TRBV6-4 | CASSAGEGSADTQYF
once | TRBD2 | TRBV9 | CASNLAGRNEQFF
NA | NA | TRBV9 | CASSIRGNEQFF
NA | TRBD1 | TRBV5-8 | CASSLGTGDQETQYF
NA | NA | TRBV30 | CAWKQNTEAFF
NA | NA | TRBV7-8 | CASSPTSGGSAYEQYF
NA | NA | TRBV7-9 | CASGQTGRNIQYF
NA | TRBD1 | TRBV29-1 | CSVGITGGEAGELFF
NA | TRBD2 | TRBV4-3 | CASSQPPPPAGGNEQFF
NA | TRBD2 | TRBV5-1 | CASSSGGTSGSRTDTQYF
NA | TRBD2 | TRBV28 | CASSLTASGRDEQFF
NA | TRBD2 | TRBV7-3 | CASSSTSGLNTGELFF
NA | TRBD1 | TRBV19 | CASSTLHRGPEAFF
NA | TRBD1 | TRBV28 | CASSETGGWRAYEQYF
NA | NA | TRBV4-1 | CASSHNREAYNEQFF
once | TRBD2 | TRBV29-1 | CSAALLAADNEQFF
NA | TRBD1 | TRBV11-2 | CASSSTGGRGEQYF
NA | TRBD2 | TRBV7-9 | CASSLTSGRIIDTQYF